This paragraph reports one T cell receptor (beta chain). This CDR3 is 15 amino acids long. With V trimmed by 8 bases and J by 5 bases, 12 bases remained unmatched. Germline V lookup: CDR1 MGHDK, CDR2 SYGVNS. These data belong to a study of blood T cell repertoires in COVID-19. About the research overall: The origin of the acute and convalescent COVID-19 samples was the United States, Italy and Spain. PBMCs, B-cell-depleted T cells, or T cells provided the cDNA or gDNA that made up the material.

Original processing notes: Reference gene primers were amplified, and this amplification served to estimate nucleated cell counts. The method was immunoSEQ multiplex PCR; TCRdb's version includes in-frame clones alone and lacks a portion of them. V and J calls and clone size follow that table, whereas D and trimming were derived from the DNA. The table includes around 300,000 clones, less than 90% detected once. The sequenced sample was peripheral blood. The chain recombines TRBV25-1 with TRBJ2-5; TRBD1 matches at 9 bases. The sequence was collected from a human donor in a cohort sampled during active COVID-19. The CDR3 protein is CASQKQGARGETQYF. The CDR3 nucleotides are TGTGCCAGCCAGAAACAGGGGGCGCGGGGTGAGACCCAGTACTTC.